A single sample is the source of the 19 T cell receptor beta chains below, sequenced in a study of blood T cell repertoires in COVID-19. Assay: immunoSEQ multiplex PCR; the TCRdb copy retains only in-frame clones and omits some. The data contain hundreds of thousands of clones, 75% to 90% of them singletons. Sequenced: PBMCs or T cells enriched from blood (not recorded which). These receptors all come from a man aged 18 to 35 who had recovered from COVID-19.

The chain uses TRBV28 and TRBJ2-7, with 8 nucleotides matching TRBD1. Germline V lookup: CDR1 MDHEN, CDR2 SYDVKM. V was clipped by 5 bases and J by 2 bases; unmatched bases: 5. The CDR3 consists of 14 residues. The DNA of the CDR3 is TGTGCCAGCAGTGCCGACAGGGGCCCCTACGAGCAGTACTTC. Translated, it gives CASSADRGPYEQYF.

To note about this clone: This sample also contains other DNA sequences that code for the same CDR3. V gene TRBV3-1 (or the pseudogene TRBV3-2) combines with J gene TRBJ1-1; tentative D call: TRBD1 (6 bases). The V end was cut by 1 base, the J end by 2 bases, with 8 bases between. This CDR3 has 14 residues. In germline, CDR1 is LGHDT, CDR2 YNNKEL (reference sequence). This CDR3 is CASSQAGGNTEAFF. Here the CDR3 DNA reads TGTGCCAGCAGCCAAGCGGGGGGCAACACTGAAGCTTTCTTT.

This clone occurred a few times. The rearrangement links TRBV5-1 to TRBJ1-6; perhaps TRBD1 as D (5 bases). V was trimmed by 1 base and J by 10 bases, leaving 12 bases between them. Germline CDR1 is SGHRS and CDR2 is YFSETQ. The CDR3 contains 14 residues. The CDR3 protein is CASSLTGDGSPLHF. The CDR3 DNA is TGCGCCAGCAGCTTGACGGGGGACGGGTCACCCCTCCACTTT.

This chain joins TRBV19 and TRBJ1-2, with D perhaps TRBD1 (6 bases). Trimming took 3 bases from V and 3 from J, leaving 23 bases between them. Germline lookup yields CDR1 LNHDA and CDR2 SQIVND (reference sequence). The length of the CDR3 is 18 residues. CDR3 region: CASSMTIGFGGGHYGYTF. The DNA of the CDR3 is TGTGCCAGTAGTATGACGATCGGGTTTGGGGGCGGTCACTATGGCTACACCTTC. Full variable domain (remainder filled in from reference TRBV19 and TRBJ1-2): DGGITQSPKYLFRKEGQNVTLSCEQNLNHDAMYWYRQDPGQGLRLIYYSQIVNDFQKGDIAEGYSVSREKKESFPLTVTSAQKNPTAFYLCASSMTIGFGGGHYGYTFGSGTRLTVV.

The CDR3 loop is CASSEEEGQPQHF. The CDR3 DNA sequence: TGTGCCAGCAGTGAAGAGGAGGGTCAGCCCCAGCATTTT. The chain is built from TRBV6-1 and TRBJ1-5, with unresolved D. The germline V and J ends were trimmed by 1 base and 6 bases, with 7 bases remaining between them. The CDR3 is made up of 13 amino acids. Germline V gene lookup returns CDR1 MNHNS and CDR2 SASEGT.

The chain uses TRBV27 and TRBJ2-7; D is unclear. CDR1 MNHEY and CDR2 SMNVEV come from the germline V gene (reference sequence). There are 18 residues in the CDR3. V lost 5 bases, J lost 0 bases, and 23 bases lay in between. This CDR3 reads CASSQTSRWRSSSYEQYF. The CDR3 DNA sequence: TGTGCCAGCAGTCAAACCTCACGGTGGCGGTCGAGCTCCTACGAGCAGTACTTC.

The chain couples TRBV7-3 to TRBJ2-2; D might be TRBD1 (6 bases). V was trimmed by 5 bases and J by 4 bases, leaving 17 bases between them. CDR3 length: 16 residues. Germline CDR1 and CDR2: SGHTA and FQGTGA. This CDR3 reads CASSQRMGARTGELFF. The CDR3 DNA is TGTGCCAGCAGCCAAAGGATGGGGGCTCGCACCGGGGAGCTGTTTTTT.

CDR3 amino acids: CASRANYGYTF. CDR3 nucleotides: TGTGCCAGCCGGGCTAACTATGGCTACACCTTC. V gene TRBV19 combines with J gene TRBJ1-2, with unresolved D. Germline assignment: CDR1 LNHDA and CDR2 SQIVND (reference sequence). This CDR3 spans 11 amino acids. Trimming removed 9 bases from V and 0 bases from J, with 5 bases in between. The complete variable domain, with remaining parts taken from reference TRBV19 and TRBJ1-2, reads DGGITQSPKYLFRKEGQNVTLSCEQNLNHDAMYWYRQDPGQGLRLIYYSQIVNDFQKGDIAEGYSVSREKKESFPLTVTSAQKNPTAFYLCASRANYGYTFGSGTRLTVV.

This clone has more than one count but fewer than ten. The chain couples TRBV5-1 to TRBJ1-2; 8 bases line up with TRBD1. Germline CDR1 SGHRS, CDR2 YFSETQ. V lost 4 bases to trimming and J lost 7 bases; unmatched junction nucleotides: 15. The CDR3 runs 16 residues. Here the CDR3 DNA reads TGCGCCAGCAGCACAGGACAGGGTCGTATGTTGGTTGGCTACACCTTC. It translates to CASSTGQGRMLVGYTF. Filled out from reference TRBV5-1 and TRBJ1-2, the complete variable domain reads KAGVTQTPRYLIKTRGQQVTLSCSPISGHRSVSWYQQTPGQGLQFLFEYFSETQRNKGNFPGRFSGRQFSNSRSEMNVSTLELGDSALYLCASSTGQGRMLVGYTFGSGTRLTVV.

The chain uses TRBV9 and TRBJ2-7; 9 bases are a match to TRBD1. Germline values: CDR1 SGDLS, CDR2 YYNGEE. V lost 8 bases to trimming and J lost 2 bases; unmatched junction nucleotides: 8. CDR3 length equals 14 residues. For the CDR3, the DNA is TGTGCCAGTTCACGGACAGGGGCCGCCTACGAGCAGTACTTC. It encodes CASSRTGAAYEQYF.

This sequence joins TRBV2 and TRBJ2-7; 9 nucleotides match TRBD2. Germline CDR1 is SNHLY and CDR2 is FYNNEI. This CDR3 spans 17 amino acids. J lost 2 bases, V lost 3 bases, and 11 bases had no gene match. Here the CDR3 DNA reads TGTGCCAGCAGTGACCAACCCGGGACTAGCATCCCCTACGAGCAGTACTTC. Protein: CASSDQPGTSIPYEQYF.

This clone came up once. The CDR3: CASSEEGTGGYWVEAFF. In nucleotides, the CDR3 is TGTGCCAGCAGTGAAGAAGGGACAGGGGGTTATTGGGTTGAAGCTTTCTTT. The gene calls are TRBV6-1 and TRBJ1-1; 11 nucleotides line up with TRBD1. This CDR3 is built from 17 residues. V shed 1 base and J 7 bases; nucleotides not matched to a gene: 11. The germline CDR1 and CDR2 sequences are MNHNS and SASEGT.

The CDR3: CASSFRGQGDTGELFF. CDR3 nucleotide sequence: TGCGCCAGCAGCTTTAGAGGACAGGGGGACACCGGGGAGCTGTTTTTT. The chain combines TRBV5-1 with TRBJ2-2; the match to TRBD1 covers 10 bases. Losses at the gene ends were 2 bases for V and 3 bases for J; bases not matched to a gene: 4. CDR1 is SGHRS, CDR2 YFSETQ, per germline. This CDR3 region has 16 residues.

V gene TRBV9 combines with J gene TRBJ2-5; TRBD1 is a possible D gene (5 bases). The CDR3 loop spans 15 amino acids. The germline V gene encodes CDR1 SGDLS and CDR2 YYNGEE. The ends were cut back, 4 bases at V and 2 bases at J, with 15 bases in the middle. The CDR3 region is CASSLRSGPQETQYF. CDR3 nucleotide sequence: TGTGCCAGCAGCCTCAGATCAGGGCCTCAAGAGACCCAGTACTTC.

The J gene is TRBJ1-2, the V gene TRBV6-5, with D tentatively TRBD1 (6 bases). V gave up 5 bases and J gave up 7 bases, with 17 bases separating them. The V gene's germline CDR1 is MNHEY and CDR2 SVGAGI. This CDR3 contains 14 residues. The chain's CDR3 is CASSPDHRAAGYTF. The CDR3 DNA reads TGTGCCAGCAGTCCCGATCACAGGGCTGCTGGCTACACCTTC.

This chain connects TRBV7-2 to TRBJ2-2; 7 bases line up with TRBD1. Germline trimming cut 2 bases from V and 4 bases from J; bases unmatched to any gene: 4. From germline, CDR1 is SGHTA and CDR2 FQGNSA. This CDR3 region has 15 residues. CDR3 amino acids: CASSLQGVATGELFF. CDR3 in DNA: TGTGCCAGCAGCTTACAGGGGGTGGCCACCGGGGAGCTGTTTTTT.

V and J are TRBV5-5 and TRBJ1-5; possible D gene TRBD1, 5 bases. V was clipped by 2 bases and J by 9 bases, with 9 bases between them. The germline CDR1 and CDR2 sequences are SGHKS and YYEKEE (reference sequence). The CDR3 extends over 12 amino acids. This CDR3 is CASSFIQGPQHF. DNA of the CDR3: TGTGCCAGCAGCTTTATCCAGGGGCCCCAGCATTTT.

The rearrangement joins TRBV3-1 (or the pseudogene TRBV3-2) to TRBJ2-5; the D is unclear. There are 12 residues in the CDR3. With 0 bases removed from V and 5 bases from J, the gap between germline ends came to 4 bases. Germline V gene data show CDR1 as LGHDT and CDR2 as YNNKEL (reference sequence). CDR3 loop: CASSQDGETQYF. The CDR3 coding sequence is TGTGCCAGCAGCCAAGACGGGGAGACCCAGTACTTC.

J is TRBJ1-5 and V is TRBV12-5; 10 positions agree with TRBD1. The CDR3 has 16 residues. Per the germline V gene, CDR1 is LGHNT and CDR2 is FRNRAP. Trimming removed 5 bases from V and 3 bases from J; junction bases left unmatched: 7. For the CDR3, the DNA is TGTGCTAGTGGTGCCGGGACAGGGGTGTTCAATCAGCCCCAGCATTTT. Amino acids: CASGAGTGVFNQPQHF.